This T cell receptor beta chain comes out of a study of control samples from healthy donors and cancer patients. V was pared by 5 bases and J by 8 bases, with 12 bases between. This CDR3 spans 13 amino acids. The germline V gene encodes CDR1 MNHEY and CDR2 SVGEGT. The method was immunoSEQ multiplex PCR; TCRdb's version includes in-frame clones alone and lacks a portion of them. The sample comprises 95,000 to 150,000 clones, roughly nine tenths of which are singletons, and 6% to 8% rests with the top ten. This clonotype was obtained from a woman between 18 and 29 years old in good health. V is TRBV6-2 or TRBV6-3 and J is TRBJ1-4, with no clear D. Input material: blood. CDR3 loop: CASSRKRLEKLFF. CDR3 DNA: TGTGCCAGCAGTCGGAAAAGGTTGGAAAAACTGTTTTTT.